Listed below are T cell receptor beta chains from one sample, sequenced in a study of shared clonotypes between healthy human individuals. Assay: immunoSEQ multiplex PCR; the TCRdb copy retains only in-frame clones and omits some. This sample carries approximately 740,000 clones, almost 95% of them seen once, and the ten largest clones take about 24%. Input material: naive CD8+ T cells sorted from blood. These receptors all stem from a man aged 25-45 years in good health. Each CDR3 is given with its conserved first and last residue. Each record gives: clone size, V gene, D gene, J gene, CDR3 DNA, CDR3 protein. A D gene is named only where the DNA matches it firmly. Size is stated for part of the rows, as once, few or many counts, or as a class when the clone is expanded.

NA	TRBV9	NA	TRBJ2-1	TGTGCCAGCAGCGATACCGGGACGGCATTTAACAATGAGCAGTTCTTC	CASSDTGTAFNNEQFF
NA	TRBV27	NA	TRBJ2-1	TGTGCCAGCAGTACACCTGGACTATCCAATGAGCAGTTCTTC	CASSTPGLSNEQFF
NA	TRBV5-4	NA	TRBJ2-7	TGTGCCAGCAGCCCCTCCGAGGGATATGGGTACGAGCAGTACTTC	CASSPSEGYGYEQYF
NA	TRBV7-7	TRBD2	TRBJ2-1	TGTGCCAGTAGCGGGATAATCAACGATGAGCAGTTCTTC	CASSGIINDEQFF
NA	TRBV7-3	NA	TRBJ2-5	TGTGCCAGCAGCCCGATCCTTGGGGGTCGGGAGACCCAGTACTTC	CASSPILGGRETQYF
NA	TRBV6-5	TRBD1	TRBJ1-2	TGTGCCAGCAGTTTGGGACAGATCTATGGCTACACCTTC	CASSLGQIYGYTF
NA	TRBV19	TRBD1	TRBJ2-7	TGTGCCAGTAATTTGGGACAGGGCCTCAACGAGCAGTACTTC	CASNLGQGLNEQYF
NA	TRBV28	TRBD1	TRBJ1-2	TGTGCCAGCAGTTGGGGACAGGGGGTTTTCTATGGCTACACCTTC	CASSWGQGVFYGYTF
few	TRBV7-9	NA	TRBJ2-2	TGTGCCAGCAGCCCATCCATCACCGGGGAGCTGTTTTTT	CASSPSITGELFF
NA	TRBV6-6	NA	TRBJ2-7	TGTGCCAGCAGTTTAGAGGGAAGCTCCTACGAGCAGTACTTC	CASSLEGSSYEQYF
once	TRBV29-1	TRBD2	TRBJ2-7	TGCAGCGTTACCGGGACTAGAATCGACGAGCAGTACTTC	CSVTGTRIDEQYF
NA	TRBV7-9	NA	TRBJ2-3	TGTGCCAGCAGCCCCACCAGCACAGATACGCAGTATTTT	CASSPTSTDTQYF
NA	TRBV5-6	NA	TRBJ2-7	TGTGCCAGCAGCGTGGGCAGCTACGAGCAGTACTTC	CASSVGSYEQYF
NA	TRBV4-1	TRBD2	TRBJ2-1	TGCGCCAGCAGCCAAATACTAGCGGGAGGGCCCCGTGAGCAGTTCTTC	CASSQILAGGPREQFF
once	TRBV7-8	TRBD1	TRBJ2-1	TGTGCCAGCCTGTACAGGGGTACATTCAATGAGCAGTTCTTC	CASLYRGTFNEQFF
few	TRBV15	NA	TRBJ2-1	TGTGCCACCAGCAGAGATCTCGGGGGTATCTACAATGAGCAGTTCTTC	CATSRDLGGIYNEQFF
NA	TRBV28	NA	TRBJ2-7	TGTGCCAGCAGTTTGGTTCCTGGAGCAGAGCAGTACTTC	CASSLVPGAEQYF
NA	TRBV28	TRBD2	TRBJ2-7	TGTGCCAGCAGTCGCCCAGTGGCGGGAGTTACAGGATACGAGCAGTACTTC	CASSRPVAGVTGYEQYF
NA	TRBV7-9	TRBD1	TRBJ2-3	TGTGCCAGCAGTTCCGACAGGGTGGTCACAGATACGCAGTATTTT	CASSSDRVVTDTQYF
NA	TRBV18	TRBD1	TRBJ2-3	TGTGCCAGCTCACCGGACAGGGGGCTTAAGGGAGATACGCAGTATTTT	CASSPDRGLKGDTQYF
NA	TRBV25-1	TRBD1	TRBJ2-6	TGTGCCAGCAGTGAGATGGGACAGGTCCACTCTGGGGCCAACGTCCTGACTTTC	CASSEMGQVHSGANVLTF
few	TRBV5-5	NA	TRBJ2-2	TGTGCCAGCCGATCCGGGACATCGAACACCGGGGAGCTGTTTTTT	CASRSGTSNTGELFF
once	TRBV15	NA	TRBJ1-5	TGTGCCACCAGCAGAGATCGGACAGAAAATCAGCCCCAGCATTTT	CATSRDRTENQPQHF
once	TRBV27	TRBD2	TRBJ2-1	TGTGCCAGCAGTCTACCACCTCCGGGCGGGAGTCAGTTCTTC	CASSLPPPGGSQFF
NA	TRBV28	NA	TRBJ2-1	TGTGCCAGCAGTAAGGAAGGACTGATCAATGAGCAGTTCTTC	CASSKEGLINEQFF
NA	TRBV7-2	NA	TRBJ2-7	TGTGCCAGCAGCTTCTCAGCGGCCTTATTCTACGAGCAGTACTTC	CASSFSAALFYEQYF
NA	TRBV7-9	NA	TRBJ2-7	TGTGCCAGCAGCCCGCCCGACGAGAACTACGAGCAGTACTTC	CASSPPDENYEQYF